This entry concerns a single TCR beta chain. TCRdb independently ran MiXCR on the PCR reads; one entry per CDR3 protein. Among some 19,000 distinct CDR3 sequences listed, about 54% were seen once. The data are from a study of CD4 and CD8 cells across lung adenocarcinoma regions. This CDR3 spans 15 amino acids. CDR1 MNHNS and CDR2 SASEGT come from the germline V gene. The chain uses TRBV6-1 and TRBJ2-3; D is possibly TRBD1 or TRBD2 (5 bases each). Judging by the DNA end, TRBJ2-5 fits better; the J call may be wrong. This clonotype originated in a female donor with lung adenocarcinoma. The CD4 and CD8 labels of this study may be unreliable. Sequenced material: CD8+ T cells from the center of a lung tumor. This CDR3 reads CASTLKGRDTETQYF. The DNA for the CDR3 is TGTGCCAGCACCCTAAAGGGACGTGACACAGAGACCCAGTACTTC.